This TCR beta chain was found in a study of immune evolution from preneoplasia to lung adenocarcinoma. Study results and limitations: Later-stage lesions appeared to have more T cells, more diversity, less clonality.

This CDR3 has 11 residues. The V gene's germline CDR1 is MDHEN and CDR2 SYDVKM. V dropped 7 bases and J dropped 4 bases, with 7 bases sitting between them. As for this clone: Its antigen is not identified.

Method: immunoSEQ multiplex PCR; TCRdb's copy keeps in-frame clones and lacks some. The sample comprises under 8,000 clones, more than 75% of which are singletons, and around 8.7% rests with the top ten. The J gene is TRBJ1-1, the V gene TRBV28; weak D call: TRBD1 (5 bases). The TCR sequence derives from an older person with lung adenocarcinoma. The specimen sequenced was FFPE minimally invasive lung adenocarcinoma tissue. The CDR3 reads CASKGPTEAFF. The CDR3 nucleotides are TGTGCCAGCAAGGGGCCCACTGAAGCTTTCTTT.